Shown below are 29 T cell receptor beta chains from a single sample sequenced in a study of T cell repertoires in cytomegalovirus infection. TCRdb reprocessed the reads via MiXCR and lists one record per CDR3 protein. The sample shows approximately 340,000 distinct CDR3 sequences, about 28% of them seen only once. These receptors' targets are unknown. The input for sequencing was cultured PBMCs, taken from culture after CMV antigen stimulation. The receptor set was obtained from a human donor in good health (CMV status not recorded). Some clones in this sample may be carry-over from other donors' samples.

The rearrangement joins TRBV28 to TRBJ2-1; perhaps TRBD2 as D (6 bases). V was trimmed by 6 bases and J by 12 bases, leaving 18 bases between them. Germline CDR1 is MDHEN and CDR2 is SYDVKM. The CDR3 covers 13 residues. This CDR3 reads CASRQEVRGGQFF. The CDR3 nucleotides read TGTGCCAGCAGACAAGAAGTGCGGGGAGGGCAGTTCTTC.

The chain has TRBV29-1 and TRBJ2-1, with D tentatively TRBD2 (6 bases). The length of the CDR3 is 14 residues. V lost 4 bases, J lost 5 bases, and 15 bases lay in between. Germline V gene data show CDR1 as SQVTM and CDR2 as ANQGSEA. CDR3 residues: CSVAFGSGNNEQFF. The CDR3 nucleotides are TGCAGCGTTGCATTCGGGAGCGGCAACAATGAGCAGTTCTTC.

In nucleotides, the CDR3 is TGTGCCAGCAGCGCCTTTCAACGGGGAGAAAAACTGTTTTTT. Its translation is CASSAFQRGEKLFF. The chain links TRBV9 to TRBJ1-4, with D unresolved. V shed 3 bases and J shed 8 bases, with 14 bases lying between them. CDR3 length: 14 residues. Germline-derived CDR1 and CDR2 are SGDLS and YYNGEE.

This clonotype came up many times. The V and J genes are TRBV7-6 and TRBJ2-3, with D perhaps given as TRBD1 or TRBD2 (7 bases each). CDR1 SGHVS and CDR2 FNYEAQ come from the germline V gene. Trimming stripped 1 base from V and 1 base from J, with 12 bases between. CDR3 length: 16 residues. The CDR3 spells CASSLVPGGGTDTQYF. In DNA, the CDR3 is TGTGCCAGCAGCTTAGTTCCAGGGGGGGGCACAGATACGCAGTATTTT.

The V gene is TRBV24-1, the J gene TRBJ2-1, with 7 positions matching TRBD2. This CDR3 comprises 13 residues. Trimming took 4 bases from V and 8 from J; bases not matched to a gene: 4. Germline CDR1 and CDR2: KGHDR and SFDVKD. CDR3 in amino acids: CATSDSGLDEQFF. Written as DNA, the CDR3 is TGTGCCACCAGTGACTCCGGACTAGATGAGCAGTTCTTC.

In its sample, this clonotype was seen a few times. CDR3 sequence (DNA): TGTGCCAGCAGCTTAGAAGGAGGGCAGCGGGGGAAATTCTCGCAGTATTTT. As protein: CASSLEGGQRGKFSQYF. The V call is TRBV7-6, the J call TRBJ2-3; 8 bases match TRBD2. The CDR3 consists of 17 residues. Germline V gives CDR1 SGHVS, CDR2 FNYEAQ. The V gene end was trimmed by 1 base and the J gene end by 10 bases; junction bases not matched to a gene: 16. The whole variable domain, remainder taken from reference TRBV7-6 and TRBJ2-3, is GAGVSQSPRYKVTKRGQDVALRCDPISGHVSLYWYRQALGQGPEFLTYFNYEAQQDKSGLPNDRFSAERPEGSISTLTIQRTEQRDSAMYRCASSLEGGQRGKFSQYFGPGTRLTVL.

A few counts support this clonotype. This rearrangement joins TRBV5-1 to TRBJ2-1; D gene uncertain. Trimming left V 4 bases short and J 5 bases short, with 19 bases between. This CDR3 is 16 amino acids long. CDR1 is SGHRS and CDR2 is YFSETQ in the germline V gene. CDR3 nucleotides: TGCGCCAGCAGCATTTCCCCCCTCAGGCATAACAATGAGCAGTTCTTC. It specifies CASSISPLRHNNEQFF.

The chain links TRBV12-3 or TRBV12-4 to TRBJ1-3; D might be TRBD1 (6 bases). This CDR3 has 14 residues. V gave up 10 bases and J gave up 0 bases, with 13 bases separating them. CDR3 sequence: CATADRFSGNTIYF. In nucleotides, the CDR3 is TGTGCCACCGCGGACAGATTCTCTGGAAACACCATATATTTT.

The chain recombines TRBV12-3 or TRBV12-4 with TRBJ1-5, with D possibly TRBD1 on 6 matching bases. The CDR3 covers 16 residues. The V end lost 1 base, the J end lost 6 bases, and 16 bases lay between the germline ends. DNA for the CDR3: TGTGCCAGCAGTTTAGGGCAGGGGAGCTCCCGTCAGCCCCAGCATTTT. Its translation: CASSLGQGSSRQPQHF.

This clonotype was counted ten times or more. V is TRBV7-8 and J is TRBJ1-2; D is possibly TRBD1 (5 bases). V was clipped by 1 base and J by 5 bases, with 11 bases between them. Germline values: CDR1 SGHVS, CDR2 FQNEAQ. The CDR3 has 14 amino acids. CDR3 bases: TGTGCCAGCAGCTTAGGGGGACGGCTATATGGCTACACCTTC. It encodes CASSLGGRLYGYTF.

This clonotype was counted a few times. The chain links TRBV30 to TRBJ2-1; 9 positions match TRBD2. This CDR3 has 21 residues. The V gene end was trimmed by 4 bases and the J gene end by 0 bases; junction bases not matched to a gene: 22. CDR1 is GTSNPN, CDR2 SVGIG, per germline (reference sequence). CDR3 in amino acids: CAWIDLLREIAGDYSYNEQFF. DNA of the CDR3: TGTGCCTGGATCGATTTGCTCAGGGAAATAGCGGGAGACTACTCCTACAATGAGCAGTTCTTC.

This clonotype appeared a few times. The gene calls are TRBV4-2 and TRBJ1-4, with no clear D. The germline V gene has CDR1 LGHNA and CDR2 YNFKEQ. The CDR3 spans 16 residues. Trimming took off 3 bases at V and 5 bases at J, with 16 bases between the two ends. DNA of the CDR3: TGTGCCAGCAGCCAGGCGTACCTATCCTCGAATGAAAAACTGTTTTTT. Translating it yields CASSQAYLSSNEKLFF.

V is TRBV2 and J is TRBJ1-6; D is undetermined. Germline V gene data show CDR1 as SNHLY and CDR2 as FYNNEI. The CDR3 covers 15 residues. The V end was cut by 2 bases, the J end by 2 bases, with 7 bases between. CDR3 nucleotides: TGTGCCAGCAGTGAACAGTTTCCCTATAATTCACCCCTCCACTTT. Translated, it gives CASSEQFPYNSPLHF.

The chain has TRBV7-2 and TRBJ1-5; D is undetermined. This CDR3 is built from 13 residues. Germline V gene sequence: CDR1 SGHTA, CDR2 FQGNSA. V dropped 5 bases and J dropped 6 bases, with 11 bases sitting between them. The CDR3: CASSPVGSQPQHF. The DNA for the CDR3 is TGTGCCAGCAGCCCTGTGGGTTCTCAGCCCCAGCATTTT.

This chain connects TRBV9 to TRBJ1-6; D is perhaps TRBD1 (5 bases). V was pared by 4 bases and J by 1 base, with 6 bases between. Germline-derived CDR1 and CDR2 are SGDLS and YYNGEE. This CDR3 is 14 amino acids long. Here the CDR3 reads CASSSGSYNSPLHF. In DNA form, the CDR3 reads TGTGCCAGCAGCTCAGGGTCCTATAATTCACCCCTCCACTTT.

The chain joins TRBV19 to TRBJ1-1, with no clear D. CDR1 is LNHDA, CDR2 SQIVND, per germline (reference sequence). Trimming shortened V by 5 bases and J by 4 bases, and 14 bases separated the two germline ends. The CDR3 has 14 amino acids. CDR3 sequence: CASSARGSGTEAFF. DNA for the CDR3: TGTGCCAGTAGTGCCAGAGGGTCTGGCACTGAAGCTTTCTTT.

This clonotype was recorded a few times. The gene calls are TRBV28 and TRBJ1-3; D is perhaps TRBD1 (6 bases). V was pared by 6 bases and J by 0 bases, with 15 bases between. The V gene's germline CDR1 is MDHEN and CDR2 SYDVKM. The CDR3 is made up of 16 amino acids. CDR3 DNA: TGTGCCAGCAGGCGTCCCAGGGGAAGCTCTGGAAACACCATATATTTT. This codes for CASRRPRGSSGNTIYF. Drawing the rest from reference TRBV28 and TRBJ1-3, the complete variable domain is DVKVTQSSRYLVKRTGEKVFLECVQDMDHENMFWYRQDPGLGLRLIYFSYDVKMKEKGDIPEGYSVSREKKERFSLILESASTNQTSMYLCASRRPRGSSGNTIYFGEGSWLTVV.

The chain employs TRBV5-1 and TRBJ1-3; possibly TRBD1 for D (6 bases). Germline CDR1 is SGHRS and CDR2 is YFSETQ. V dropped 0 bases and J dropped 4 bases, with 20 bases sitting between them. This CDR3 comprises 18 residues. DNA for the CDR3: TGCGCCAGCAGCTTGGAAATACAGGGAGGAAAAATAGGAAACACCATATATTTT. Its protein product is CASSLEIQGGKIGNTIYF. Full variable domain (remainder filled in from reference TRBV5-1 and TRBJ1-3): KAGVTQTPRYLIKTRGQQVTLSCSPISGHRSVSWYQQTPGQGLQFLFEYFSETQRNKGNFPGRFSGRQFSNSRSEMNVSTLELGDSALYLCASSLEIQGGKIGNTIYFGEGSWLTVV.

This clonotype was observed a handful of times. The rearrangement joins TRBV7-2 to TRBJ1-1; D is possibly TRBD1 (5 bases). From germline, CDR1 is SGHTA and CDR2 FQGNSA. With 4 bases removed from V and 3 bases from J, the gap between germline ends came to 15 bases. There are 15 residues in the CDR3. The CDR3: CASSYRPGRDTEAFF. CDR3 nucleotides: TGTGCCAGCAGCTACCGGCCGGGGCGGGACACTGAAGCTTTCTTT. Full variable domain (remainder filled in from reference TRBV7-2 and TRBJ1-1): GAGVSQSPSNKVTEKGKDVELRCDPISGHTALYWYRQSLGQGLEFLIYFQGNSAPDKSGLPSDRFSAERTGGSVSTLTIQRTQQEDSAVYLCASSYRPGRDTEAFFGQGTRLTVV.

The J gene is TRBJ2-3, the V gene TRBV7-2, with 7 bases that match TRBD2. The CDR3 consists of 12 residues. In germline, CDR1 is SGHTA, CDR2 FQGNSA. V was clipped by 3 bases and J by 9 bases; unmatched bases: 3. The CDR3 is CASSFGLGTQYF. For the CDR3, the DNA is TGTGCCAGCAGCTTCGGACTAGGCACGCAGTATTTT.

This clonotype has just a few counts. The gene calls are TRBV7-9 and TRBJ1-1; the D gene is possibly TRBD1 (5 bases). Germline CDR1 reads SEHNR; CDR2 reads FQNEAQ (reference sequence). CDR3 length equals 16 residues. V dropped 1 base and J dropped 0 bases, with 12 bases sitting between them. The CDR3 reads CASSLVLTVLNTEAFF. In nucleotides, the CDR3 is TGTGCCAGCAGCTTAGTTCTGACAGTTTTGAACACTGAAGCTTTCTTT.

This clonotype has only a few counts. V is TRBV7-2 and J is TRBJ2-5; possibly TRBD1 or TRBD2 for D (6 bases each). The V gene's germline CDR1 is SGHTA and CDR2 FQGNSA. This CDR3 comprises 15 residues. Trimming removed 4 bases at V and 5 bases at J, with 17 bases between. The CDR3 loop is CASSSGAFQKETQYF. The CDR3 DNA reads as TGTGCCAGCAGCTCGGGGGCATTTCAGAAGGAGACCCAGTACTTC.

This clonotype was counted once. V usage is TRBV20-1 and J usage is TRBJ1-1; tentative D call: TRBD1 (6 bases). V lost 3 bases and J lost 3, with 14 bases in between. Germline V CDR1 and CDR2: DFQATT, SNEGSKA (reference sequence). The CDR3 contains 14 residues. As DNA, the CDR3 is TGCAGTGCTAGTCCCACAGGGATGGACACTGAAGCTTTCTTT. It is translated as CSASPTGMDTEAFF.

This clonotype was observed many times. This chain connects TRBV28 to TRBJ2-1; D tentatively reads TRBD1 or TRBD2 (5 bases each). The V end was cut by 2 bases, the J end by 7 bases, with 6 bases between. This CDR3 spans 12 amino acids. Germline CDR1 and CDR2: MDHEN and SYDVKM. The DNA of the CDR3 is TGTGCCAGCAGTTTAGGGGGAAATGAGCAGTTCTTC. This encodes CASSLGGNEQFF.

A few counts support this clonotype. V and J are TRBV27 and TRBJ1-2; D possibly corresponds to TRBD1 (5 bases). CDR3 length: 14 amino acids. Trimming left V 2 bases short and J 3 bases short, with 10 bases between. Germline V gene lookup returns CDR1 MNHEY and CDR2 SMNVEV (reference sequence). CDR3 nucleotides: TGTGCCAGCAGTTTAGGACCGGGGGACTATGGCTACACCTTC. Its translation is CASSLGPGDYGYTF.

This clonotype was counted a few times. V usage is TRBV5-6 and J usage is TRBJ2-7, with 9 bases matching TRBD2. Germline CDR1 and CDR2: SGHDT and YYEEEE. The J segment lost 5 bases and the V segment lost 2 bases, leaving 8 bases of the junction unmatched. The CDR3 has 15 amino acids. CDR3 loop: CASSFMAGGPHEQYF. The CDR3 bases are TGTGCCAGCAGCTTTATGGCGGGAGGGCCCCACGAGCAGTACTTC.

V gene TRBV6-1 combines with J gene TRBJ2-7; D is ambiguous. The CDR3 runs 13 residues. Trimming pared 3 bases from V and 0 bases from J, leaving 6 bases between. CDR1 and CDR2 from the germline V gene are MNHNS and SASEGT. Written as DNA, the CDR3 is TGTGCCAGCAGTGAGGCCTACTCCTACGAGCAGTACTTC. It translates to CASSEAYSYEQYF.

This clonotype appeared a few times. This chain joins TRBV19 and TRBJ2-3; D tentatively fits TRBD1 or TRBD2 (5 bases each). CDR1 is LNHDA and CDR2 is SQIVND in the germline V gene (reference sequence). This CDR3 region has 14 residues. Trimming stripped 3 bases from V and 2 bases from J, with 9 bases between. CDR3 coding DNA: TGTGCCAGTAGTATTAAGGGGACCACAGATACGCAGTATTTT. This sequence encodes CASSIKGTTDTQYF.

This chain links TRBV5-6 with TRBJ1-5; 7 positions agree with TRBD1. The CDR3 is 15 amino acids. Unmatched junction bases numbered 5, after V lost 1 base and J lost 4 bases. Germline V gene lookup returns CDR1 SGHDT and CDR2 YYEEEE. DNA for the CDR3: TGTGCCAGCAGCTTGAGAGGGGGCGCGAATCAGCCCCAGCATTTT. Its protein is CASSLRGGANQPQHF.